A selection of T cell receptor beta chains follows, all from one sample in a study of OX40 agonist ivuxolimab in advanced cancers. Sequencing was performed with immunoSEQ multiplex PCR; in TCRdb, only in-frame clones are kept and a portion is missing. The table includes some 64,000 clones, about 87% detected once. The sequenced sample was CD4+ or CD8+ T cells sorted from blood, obtained in a trial of the OX40 agonist ivuxolimab. These receptors all stem from an adult with an advanced solid tumor such as melanoma, head and neck, liver or kidney cancer. Each CDR3 is given with its conserved first and last residue. The D gene is left open where the match is weak. Clone size is not always given. Where it is, it says once, few, many or a class for expanded clones.

v_call	cdr3_length	clone_size	j_call	d_call	cdr3_aa	cdr3_nt
TRBV9	18	.	TRBJ1-3	TRBD1	CASSARVGTGGSGNTIYF	TGTGCCAGCAGCGCGAGAGTTGGGACAGGGGGCTCGGGAAACACCATATATTTT
TRBV19	14	.	TRBJ2-5	TRBD1	CASSIGTGEETQYF	TGTGCCAGTAGTATAGGTACAGGGGAAGAGACCCAGTACTTC
TRBV14	13	.	TRBJ2-2	.	CASRRTYTGELLF	TGTGCCAGCAGGCGTACATACACCGGGGAGCTGCTTTTT
TRBV9	17	once	TRBJ2-6	TRBD1	CASSVADRVAGANVLTF	TGTGCCAGCAGCGTAGCAGACAGGGTAGCTGGGGCCAACGTCCTGACTTTC
TRBV10-2	13	.	TRBJ1-2	.	CASSESGGYGYTF	TGCGCCAGCAGTGAGTCCGGTGGTTATGGCTACACCTTC
TRBV27	14	.	TRBJ2-3	TRBD2	CASRNSGILDTQYF	TGTGCCAGCCGAAATAGCGGGATTTTAGATACGCAGTATTTT
TRBV14	13	.	TRBJ2-5	TRBD1	CASSSGTEETQYF	TGTGCCAGCAGCTCCGGGACAGAAGAGACCCAGTACTTC
TRBV28	15	.	TRBJ1-5	.	CASSFVGHQDQPQHF	TGTGCCAGCAGTTTTGTGGGCCACCAGGATCAGCCCCAGCATTTT
TRBV7-6	13	.	TRBJ2-5	.	CASSSARQETQYF	TGTGCCAGCAGCTCGGCGCGCCAAGAGACCCAGTACTTC
TRBV30	15	once	TRBJ2-5	TRBD2	CAWSPFSGTQETQYF	TGTGCCTGGAGCCCCTTTAGCGGGACCCAAGAGACCCAGTACTTC
TRBV6-5	14	.	TRBJ2-5	.	CASSYEGDRETQYF	TGTGCCAGCAGTTACGAGGGGGATCGGGAGACCCAGTACTTC
TRBV11-2	15	.	TRBJ2-7	TRBD1	CASTEGAGPTYEQYF	TGTGCCAGCACCGAGGGGGCAGGTCCGACCTACGAGCAGTACTTC
TRBV2	16	.	TRBJ1-6	.	CASRRARSSYNSPLHF	TGTGCCAGCAGGAGGGCCAGGAGCTCCTATAATTCACCCCTCCACTTT
TRBV18	17	.	TRBJ2-1	TRBD2	CASSRTSGSSSYNEQFF	TGTGCCAGCTCAAGGACTAGCGGATCGAGCTCCTACAATGAGCAGTTCTTC
TRBV5-1	14	once	TRBJ2-3	.	CASSQSAGTDTQYF	TGCGCCAGCAGCCAATCCGCTGGCACGGATACGCAGTATTTT
TRBV5-4	14	.	TRBJ1-5	TRBD1	CASSLDRGDQPQHF	TGTGCCAGCAGCTTGGACAGGGGCGACCAGCCCCAGCATTTT
TRBV28	14	.	TRBJ1-1	.	CASSSHGMNTEAFF	TGTGCCAGCAGTTCCCACGGAATGAACACTGAAGCTTTCTTT
TRBV27	17	.	TRBJ1-6	TRBD1	CASSPPGTGGPNSPLHF	TGTGCCAGCAGTCCACCCGGGACAGGAGGACCCAATTCACCCCTCCACTTT
TRBV28	14	.	TRBJ2-5	.	CASSLSLSGETQYF	TGTGCCAGTAGTTTATCGCTTTCGGGAGAGACCCAGTACTTC